This T cell receptor (beta chain) was obtained from a study of T cells in Graves' hyperthyroidism and ophthalmopathy. Trimming took off 6 bases at V and 3 bases at J, with 11 bases between the two ends. The CDR3 length is 14 residues. The CDR3 regions of TCR beta were amplified from RNA transcripts. First-round RT-PCR of the TCR CDR3 relied on the HTBI primer set. TCRdb analysed the multiplex PCR reads with MiXCR anew, one entry per CDR3 protein. The sample carries hundreds of thousands of distinct CDR3 sequences, 30% to 40% recorded once. Sequencing was done on a sample of blood. The source is a woman between 40 and 50 years old with Graves' hyperthyroidism. The V gene is TRBV12-3 or TRBV12-4, the J gene TRBJ2-2; D is possibly TRBD1 (6 bases). The CDR3 spells CASRGQAHTGELFF. CDR3 DNA: TGTGCCAGCAGGGGACAAGCCCACACCGGGGAGCTGTTTTTT.